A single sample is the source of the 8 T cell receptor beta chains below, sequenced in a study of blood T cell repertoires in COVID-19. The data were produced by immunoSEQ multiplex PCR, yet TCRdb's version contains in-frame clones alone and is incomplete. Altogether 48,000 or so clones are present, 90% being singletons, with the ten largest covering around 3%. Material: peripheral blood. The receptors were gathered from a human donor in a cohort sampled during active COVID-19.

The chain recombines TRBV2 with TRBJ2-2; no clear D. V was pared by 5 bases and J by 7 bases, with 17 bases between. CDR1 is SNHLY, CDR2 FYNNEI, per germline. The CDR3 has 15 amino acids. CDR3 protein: CASSRVRSLHGELFF. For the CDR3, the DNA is TGTGCCAGCAGTCGGGTTCGAAGTCTGCACGGGGAGCTGTTTTTT. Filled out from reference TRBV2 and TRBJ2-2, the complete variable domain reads EPEVTQTPSHQVTQMGQEVILRCVPISNHLYFYWYRQILGQKVEFLVSFYNNEISEKSEIFDDQFSVERPDGSNFTLKIRSTKLEDSAMYFCASSRVRSLHGELFFGEGSRLTVL.

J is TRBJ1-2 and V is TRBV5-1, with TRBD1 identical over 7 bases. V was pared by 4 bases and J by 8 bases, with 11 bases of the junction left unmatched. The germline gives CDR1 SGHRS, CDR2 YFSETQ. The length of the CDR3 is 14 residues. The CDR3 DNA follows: TGCGCCAGCAGCCTGGCTTCAGGGGGACGAGGCTACACCTTC. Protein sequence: CASSLASGGRGYTF.

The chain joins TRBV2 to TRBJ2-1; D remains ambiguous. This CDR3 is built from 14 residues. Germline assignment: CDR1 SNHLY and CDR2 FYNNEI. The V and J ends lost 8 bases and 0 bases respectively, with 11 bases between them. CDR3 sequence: CASGPSSSYNEQFF. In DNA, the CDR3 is TGTGCCAGCGGGCCCAGTAGCTCCTACAATGAGCAGTTCTTC.

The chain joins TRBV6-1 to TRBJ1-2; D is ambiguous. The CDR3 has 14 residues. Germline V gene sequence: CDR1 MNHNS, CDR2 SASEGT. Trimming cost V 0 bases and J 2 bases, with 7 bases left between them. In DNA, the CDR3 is TGTGCCAGCAGTGAAGCAGGCAGGAACTATGGCTACACCTTC. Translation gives CASSEAGRNYGYTF.

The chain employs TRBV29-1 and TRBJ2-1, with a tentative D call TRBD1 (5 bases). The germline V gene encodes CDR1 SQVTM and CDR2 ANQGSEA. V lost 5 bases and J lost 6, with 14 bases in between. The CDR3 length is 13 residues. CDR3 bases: TGCAGCGTTAGGCAGGGCGGTATCAATGAGCAGTTCTTC. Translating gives CSVRQGGINEQFF.

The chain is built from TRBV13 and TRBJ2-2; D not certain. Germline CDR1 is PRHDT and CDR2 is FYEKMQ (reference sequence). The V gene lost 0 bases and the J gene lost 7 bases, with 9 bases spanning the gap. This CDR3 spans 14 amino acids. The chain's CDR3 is CASSLGLYGGELFF. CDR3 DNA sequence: TGTGCCAGCAGCTTAGGTCTATACGGCGGGGAGCTGTTTTTT.

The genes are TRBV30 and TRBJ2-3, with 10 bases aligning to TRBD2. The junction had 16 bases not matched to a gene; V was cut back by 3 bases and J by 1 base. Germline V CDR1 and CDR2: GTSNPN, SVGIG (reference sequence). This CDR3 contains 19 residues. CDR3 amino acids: CAWSAPTSGIPSGTDTQYF. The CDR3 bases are TGTGCCTGGAGCGCCCCCACTAGCGGGATCCCGTCTGGCACAGATACGCAGTATTTT.

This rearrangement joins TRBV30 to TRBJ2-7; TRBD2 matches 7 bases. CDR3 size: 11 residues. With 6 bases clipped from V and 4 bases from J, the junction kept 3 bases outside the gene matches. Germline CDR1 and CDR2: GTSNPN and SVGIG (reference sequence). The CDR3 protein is CACREGYEQYF. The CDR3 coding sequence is TGTGCCTGCAGGGAGGGGTACGAGCAGTACTTC.